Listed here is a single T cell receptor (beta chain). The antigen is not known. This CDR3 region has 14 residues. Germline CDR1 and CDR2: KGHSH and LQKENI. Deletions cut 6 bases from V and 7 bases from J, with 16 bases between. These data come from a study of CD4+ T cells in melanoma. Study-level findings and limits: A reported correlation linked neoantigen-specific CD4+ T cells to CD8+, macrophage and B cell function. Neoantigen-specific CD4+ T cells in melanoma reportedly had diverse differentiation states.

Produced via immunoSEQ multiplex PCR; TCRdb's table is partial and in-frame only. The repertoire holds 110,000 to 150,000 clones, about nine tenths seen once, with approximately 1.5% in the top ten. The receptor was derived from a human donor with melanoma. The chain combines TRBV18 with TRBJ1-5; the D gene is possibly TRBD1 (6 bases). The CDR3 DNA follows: TGTGCCAGCTCCTTGGGACACACAAAACAGCCCCAGCATTTT. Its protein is CASSLGHTKQPQHF.